This passage covers 11 T cell receptor beta chains from one sample sequenced in a study of cytomegalovirus exposure and HLA in healthy donors. Data came from immunoSEQ multiplex PCR; TCRdb stores just in-frame clones and leaves some out. The data contain 150,000 to 200,000 clones, 70% to 90% of them singletons. The material sequenced was PBMCs. The receptors were sampled from a man aged 25-45 years in good health and CMV-seropositive.

V is TRBV4-2 and J is TRBJ2-5, with TRBD2 matching over 8 bases. Germline assignment: CDR1 LGHNA and CDR2 YNFKEQ. J was trimmed by 1 base and V by 5 bases; bases with no gene match: 6. The CDR3 has 15 residues. The CDR3 protein is CASSTETSGQETQYF. DNA of the CDR3: TGTGCCAGCAGCACAGAAACTAGCGGCCAAGAGACCCAGTACTTC.

V gene TRBV19 combines with J gene TRBJ1-5; weak D call: TRBD1 (5 bases). Germline CDR1 is LNHDA and CDR2 is SQIVND (reference sequence). This CDR3 is 15 amino acids long. V gave up 7 bases and J gave up 6 bases, with 19 bases separating them. The CDR3 sequence: CASTMGRGRGQPQHF. CDR3 in DNA: TGTGCCAGTACCATGGGGAGGGGCCGGGGTCAGCCCCAGCATTTT.

This clone turned up a few times. V gene TRBV12-5 combines with J gene TRBJ1-6; a possible D gene is TRBD1 (5 bases). The CDR3 is 15 amino acids. In germline, CDR1 is LGHNT, CDR2 FRNRAP. Trimming shortened V by 1 base and J by 7 bases, and 11 bases separated the two germline ends. CDR3: CASGLGQGSNSPLHF. In nucleotides, the CDR3 is TGTGCTAGTGGTTTGGGGCAGGGTAGCAATTCACCCCTCCACTTT.

The chain carries TRBV7-3 and TRBJ2-2; D perhaps matches TRBD2 (5 bases). Germline V gene lookup returns CDR1 SGHTA and CDR2 FQGTGA. This CDR3 comprises 16 residues. V shed 3 bases and J shed 4 bases, with 15 bases lying between them. The CDR3: CASSLPNLGVTGELFF. The CDR3 DNA reads TGTGCCAGCAGCTTGCCTAACCTCGGGGTCACCGGGGAGCTGTTTTTT.

The chain uses TRBV28 and TRBJ2-7; TRBD1 matches at 8 bases. The CDR3 spans 16 residues. CDR1 and CDR2 (germline): MDHEN, SYDVKM. With V trimmed by 6 bases and J by 2 bases, 12 bases remained unmatched. The CDR3 spells CASSSPGQGATYEQYF. DNA for the CDR3: TGTGCCAGCAGCAGCCCGGGGCAGGGGGCGACCTACGAGCAGTACTTC.

The rearrangement joins TRBV13 to TRBJ1-4, with D tentatively TRBD1 (6 bases). CDR3 length: 15 residues. Germline values: CDR1 PRHDT, CDR2 FYEKMQ (reference sequence). Trimming removed 4 bases from V and 7 bases from J, with 16 bases in between. CDR3 residues: CASSSTGHRVEKLFF. As DNA, the CDR3 is TGTGCCAGCAGCTCGACGGGACACCGAGTTGAAAAACTGTTTTTT.

The chain uses TRBV5-1 and TRBJ1-2; D not certain. The CDR3 runs to 14 residues. Germline V gene sequence: CDR1 SGHRS, CDR2 YFSETQ. V was shortened by 0 bases and J by 4 bases, with 10 bases between the two germline ends. The CDR3 is CASSLDRFFYGYTF. For the CDR3, the DNA is TGCGCCAGCAGCTTGGACAGATTTTTCTATGGCTACACCTTC. The full variable domain, its missing parts supplied by reference TRBV5-1 and TRBJ1-2, is KAGVTQTPRYLIKTRGQQVTLSCSPISGHRSVSWYQQTPGQGLQFLFEYFSETQRNKGNFPGRFSGRQFSNSRSEMNVSTLELGDSALYLCASSLDRFFYGYTFGSGTRLTVV.

The chain employs TRBV4-2 and TRBJ1-6, with 8 bases aligning to TRBD1. This CDR3 spans 15 amino acids. With V trimmed by 1 base and J by 6 bases, 2 bases remained unmatched. The germline V gene encodes CDR1 LGHNA and CDR2 YNFKEQ. In DNA, the CDR3 is TGTGCCAGCAGCCAAGGGGGGACAGGTAATTCACCCCTCCACTTT. As protein: CASSQGGTGNSPLHF.

This clone was observed once. The chain employs TRBV5-1 and TRBJ2-3; 10 nucleotides line up with TRBD2. This CDR3 is built from 17 residues. From germline, CDR1 is SGHRS and CDR2 YFSETQ. J was trimmed by 1 base and V by 5 bases; bases with no gene match: 10. The CDR3 DNA reads TGCGCCAGCAGAATACGAGCTAGCGGGGGAGGCACAGATACGCAGTATTTT. It yields the protein CASRIRASGGGTDTQYF.

The rearrangement joins TRBV4-3 to TRBJ2-5; possible D gene TRBD2, 7 bases. CDR3 length equals 18 residues. V was cut by 0 bases and J by 4 bases, with 21 bases left in between. CDR1 and CDR2 (germline): LGHNA, YSLEER. As DNA, the CDR3 is TGCGCCAGCAGCCAAGAGAGGGGTGGCGGGGGCCGGGGAGAGACCCAGTACTTC. Translation gives CASSQERGGGGRGETQYF.

J is TRBJ1-2 and V is TRBV19, with D tentatively TRBD1 (6 bases). V was pared by 3 bases and J by 2 bases, with 16 bases between. Germline V gene lookup returns CDR1 LNHDA and CDR2 SQIVND (reference sequence). CDR3 length: 16 amino acids. CDR3 nucleotides: TGTGCCAGTAGTATCGAAGAAGGACAGTCGAACTATGGCTACACCTTC. This gives the protein CASSIEEGQSNYGYTF. The variable domain in full, completed from reference TRBV19 and TRBJ1-2, reads DGGITQSPKYLFRKEGQNVTLSCEQNLNHDAMYWYRQDPGQGLRLIYYSQIVNDFQKGDIAEGYSVSREKKESFPLTVTSAQKNPTAFYLCASSIEEGQSNYGYTFGSGTRLTVV.